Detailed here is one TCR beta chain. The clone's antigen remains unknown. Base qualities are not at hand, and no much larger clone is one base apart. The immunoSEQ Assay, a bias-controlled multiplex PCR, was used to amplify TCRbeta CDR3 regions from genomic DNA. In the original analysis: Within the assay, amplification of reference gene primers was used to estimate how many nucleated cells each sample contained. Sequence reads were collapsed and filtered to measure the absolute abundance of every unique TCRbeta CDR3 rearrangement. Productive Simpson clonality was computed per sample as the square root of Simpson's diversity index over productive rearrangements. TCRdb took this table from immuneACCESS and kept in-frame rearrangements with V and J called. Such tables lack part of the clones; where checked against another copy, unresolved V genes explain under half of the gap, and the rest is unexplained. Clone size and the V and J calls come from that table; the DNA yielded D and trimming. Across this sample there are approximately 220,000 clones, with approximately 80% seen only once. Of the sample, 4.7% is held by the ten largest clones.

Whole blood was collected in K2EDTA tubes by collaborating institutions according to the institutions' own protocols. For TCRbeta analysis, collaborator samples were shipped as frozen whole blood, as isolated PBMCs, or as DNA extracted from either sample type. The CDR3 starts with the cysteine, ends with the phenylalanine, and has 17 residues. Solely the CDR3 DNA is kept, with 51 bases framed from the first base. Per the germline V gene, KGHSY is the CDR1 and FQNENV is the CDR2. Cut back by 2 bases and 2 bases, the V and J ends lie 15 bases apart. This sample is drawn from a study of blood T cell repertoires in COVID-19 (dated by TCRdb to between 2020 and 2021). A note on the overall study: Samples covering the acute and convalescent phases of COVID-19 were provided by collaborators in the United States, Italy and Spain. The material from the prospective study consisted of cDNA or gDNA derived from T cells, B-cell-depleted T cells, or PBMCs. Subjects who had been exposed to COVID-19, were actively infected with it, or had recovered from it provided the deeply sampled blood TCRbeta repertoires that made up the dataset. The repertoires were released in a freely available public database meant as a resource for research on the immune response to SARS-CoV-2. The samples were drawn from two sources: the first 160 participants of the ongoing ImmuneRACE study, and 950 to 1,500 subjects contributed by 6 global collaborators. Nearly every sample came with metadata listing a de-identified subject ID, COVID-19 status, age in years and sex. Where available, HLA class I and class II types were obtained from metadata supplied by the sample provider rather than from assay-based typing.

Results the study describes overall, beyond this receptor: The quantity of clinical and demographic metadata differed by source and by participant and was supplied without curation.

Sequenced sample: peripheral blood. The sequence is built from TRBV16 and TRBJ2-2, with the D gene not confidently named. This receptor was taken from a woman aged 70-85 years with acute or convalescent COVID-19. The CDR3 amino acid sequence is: CASSQKARIYNTGELFF. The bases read TGTGCCAGCAGCCAAAAGGCTAGGATTTATAACACCGGGGAGCTGTTTTTT. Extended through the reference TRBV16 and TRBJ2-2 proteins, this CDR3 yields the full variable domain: GEEVAQTPKHLVRGEGQKAKLYCAPIKGHSYVFWYQQVLKNEFKFLISFQNENVFDETGMPKERFSAKCLPNSPCSLEIQATKLEDSAVYFCASSQKARIYNTGELFFGEGSRLTVL.